This T cell receptor (beta chain) comes out of a study of blood T cell repertoires in COVID-19. Study information: PBMCs, B-cell-depleted T cells, or T cells provided the cDNA or gDNA that made up the material.

Libraries were prepared by immunoSEQ multiplex PCR; TCRdb keeps only in-frame clonotypes and omits some of them. Of roughly 500,000 clones in the sample, 80% to 90% were seen once. This CDR3 has 14 amino acids. The V end was cut by 7 bases, the J end by 0 bases, with 10 bases between. Germline V gene sequence: CDR1 SNHLY, CDR2 FYNNEI. Sequencing was performed on peripheral blood. The J gene is TRBJ1-5, the V gene TRBV2, with D perhaps TRBD1 (6 bases). The source of this sequence is a human donor in a cohort sampled during active COVID-19. The CDR3 reads CASKGGTSNQPQHF. The CDR3 DNA follows: TGTGCCAGCAAGGGGGGGACTAGCAATCAGCCCCAGCATTTT.